Described below is a single T cell receptor (beta chain) sequence and its context. This clonotype was seen just once. Its antigen is currently not known. No much larger clone exists at a distance of one base, and base qualities are not known. A single read offers scant evidence. Peripheral blood CD8+ and CD4+ T cells from healthy donors, Susac syndrome patients and multiple sclerosis patients were profiled by high-throughput TCR beta sequencing. The healthy donors served as controls matched for age and sex. CD8+ TEMRA cells were enriched by FACS, while bulk CD8+ and CD4+ T cells were purified by magnetic negative isolation. Blood was drawn into EDTA tubes, processed within 24 hours, and PBMCs were isolated by density gradient centrifugation. PBMCs intended for TCR sequencing were cryopreserved in liquid nitrogen and were subsequently thawed in a 37 degrees C water bath. The sorted or isolated CD4+, CD8+ and CD8+ TEMRA cells reached a purity of at least 90%.

This sample is drawn from a study of CD8 T cells in Susac syndrome (dated by TCRdb to the late 2010s). A note on the overall study: The study used repertoire sequencing to test whether antigen drove CD8+ T cell activation and differentiation in Susac syndrome. CD8+ T cell repertoire clonality was compared between approximately 12 healthy donors, some 14 Susac syndrome patients and around 15 multiple sclerosis patients.

The paper's findings and limits, for the study overall: The study acknowledged that relatively few individuals were included in the TCR sequencing and HLA analysis.

RNA was extracted with the RNeasy kit and roughly 0.45 to 1 ug was reverse transcribed using random hexamers. The immunoSEQ multiplex PCR assay, covering 54 Vbeta and 13 Jbeta segments, was used to amplify TCR beta CDR3 regions. PCR amplification bias was corrected using a synthetic template baseline for primer optimization and computational correction. Per the authors' processing: Reads were annotated to V, D and J genes per IMGT and analyzed with immunoSEQ Analyzer, keeping only productive sequences. Clonality was computed as one minus Shannon entropy normalized by log2 of the number of productive unique sequences. For each patient and control, public and private clones were evaluated within the 100 most prevalent clones. Susac-specific clones were defined as absent from healthy and MS cohorts, over a thousand published viral clones and other ImmuneACCESS disease sequences. TCRdb reprocessing: public reads trimmed at Q25 with fastp, clones called with MiXCR, in-frame beta chains kept. For every CDR3 protein sequence, its rows merge into one entry that carries the most common genes and DNA. V and J calls and clone size were set by TCRdb, not the authors. The sample includes 80,000 or so distinct CDR3 sequences, with over 90% observed a single time. The ten top clones hold 0.2% to 0.3% of the sample.

Trimming at the junction amounts to 4 bases on V and 3 bases on J, and the germline ends lie 13 bases apart. The CDR3 sequence holds 14 residues, the cysteine and phenylalanine included. The sequence is cut down to CDR3 DNA, 42 bases in frame from base 1. As encoded in the germline V gene, CDR1 is SGHRS while CDR2 is YFSETQ. This clonotype was sampled from a human donor in good health. The chain links TRBV5-1 with TRBJ1-1; no confident D gene assignment can be made. Sequenced material: CD8+ T cells from PBMCs. The CDR3 reads as follows: CASSLGWADTEAFF. The nucleotides are TGCGCCAGCAGCCTGGGGTGGGCGGACACTGAAGCTTTCTTT.